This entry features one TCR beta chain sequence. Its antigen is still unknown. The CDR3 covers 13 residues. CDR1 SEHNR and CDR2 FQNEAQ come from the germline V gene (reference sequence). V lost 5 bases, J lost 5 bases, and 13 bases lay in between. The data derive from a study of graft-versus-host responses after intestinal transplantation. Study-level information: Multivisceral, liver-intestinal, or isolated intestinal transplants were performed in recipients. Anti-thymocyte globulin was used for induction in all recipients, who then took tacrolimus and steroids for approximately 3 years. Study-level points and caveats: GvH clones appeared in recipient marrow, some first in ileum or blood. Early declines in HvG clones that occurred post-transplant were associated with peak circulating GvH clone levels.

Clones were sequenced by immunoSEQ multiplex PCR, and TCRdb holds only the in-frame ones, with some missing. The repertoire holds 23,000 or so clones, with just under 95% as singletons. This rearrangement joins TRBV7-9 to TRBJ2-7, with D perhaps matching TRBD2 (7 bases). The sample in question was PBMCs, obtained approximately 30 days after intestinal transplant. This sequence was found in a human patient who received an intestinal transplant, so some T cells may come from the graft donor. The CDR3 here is CASSDGGLNEQYF. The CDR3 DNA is TGTGCCAGCAGCGACGGGGGGCTTAACGAGCAGTACTTC. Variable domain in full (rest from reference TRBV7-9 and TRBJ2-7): DTGVSQNPRHKITKRGQNVTFRCDPISEHNRLYWYRQTLGQGPEFLTYFQNEAQLEKSRLLSDRFSAERPKGSFSTLEIQRTEQGDSAMYLCASSDGGLNEQYFGPGTRLTVT.